Presented here are 19 T cell receptor beta chains from one specimen sequenced in a study of CD4 and CD8 cells across lung adenocarcinoma regions. In TCRdb, the PCR reads were re-called with MiXCR into one record per CDR3 protein. The sample has 16,000 or so distinct CDR3 sequences; roughly 51% are singletons. Sequencing input: CD8+ T cells from the center of a lung tumor. The receptors here all came from a female donor with lung adenocarcinoma. The CD4 and CD8 labels of this study may be unreliable.

This clonotype was picked up a small number of times. The chain joins TRBV6-5 to TRBJ1-1; D call uncertain. With 0 bases removed from V and 6 bases from J, the gap between germline ends came to 14 bases. The CDR3 consists of 15 residues. Germline CDR1 is MNHEY and CDR2 is SVGAGI. The CDR3 reads CASSYSLTSGPEAFF. CDR3 DNA: TGTGCCAGCAGTTACTCCCTGACGTCAGGCCCTGAAGCTTTCTTT.

Notes on this clonotype: The final CDR3 position lacks the conserved phenylalanine or tryptophan, pointing to a likely read error. The DNA is left out, because the CDR3 cannot be placed on it with certainty; the CDR3 is given as TCRdb lists it. This chain uses TRBV10-2 with TRBJ2-5; TRBD1 is the table's D call and was not checked against the DNA. Germline CDR1 reads WSHSY; CDR2 reads SAAADI. Including both end residues, the CDR3 is 14 amino acids long. CDR3 protein: CASSEPGAQKSWHS.

The rearrangement uses TRBV6-4 and TRBJ2-1; possible D gene TRBD2, 6 bases. Trimming removed 6 bases at V and 5 bases at J, with 14 bases between. Germline values: CDR1 MRHNA, CDR2 SNTAGT. The CDR3 has 14 residues. CDR3 bases: TGTGCCAGCAGCGATTCCGGGGGTCACAATGAGCAGTTCTTC. It codes for CASSDSGGHNEQFF.

In the case of this clonotype: Its ends do not fully match the called genes, so a read error is possible. The chain employs TRBV7-2 and TRBJ2-4; no reliable D call. Germline-derived CDR1 and CDR2 are SGHTA and FQGNSA. This CDR3 is 12 amino acids long. This CDR3 is CAGSLDQNTQYF. CDR3 bases: TGTGCCGGCAGCTTAGACCAAAACACTCAGTATTTC.

J is TRBJ2-5 and V is TRBV27; TRBD1 or TRBD2 may be the D gene (6 bases each). The germline CDR1 and CDR2 sequences are MNHEY and SMNVEV (reference sequence). The CDR3 totals 14 residues. The CDR3, as DNA: TGTGCGGGCAGTGGGGGCGGGGTCACAGAGACCCAGTACTTC. The encoded protein is CAGSGGGVTETQYF.

As concerns this clonotype: The junction differs from germline at one of its ends, possibly a read error. This chain links TRBV6-1 with TRBJ2-4; tentatively, D is TRBD1 or TRBD2 (5 bases each). CDR3 size: 15 residues. In germline, CDR1 is MNHNS, CDR2 SASEGT. CDR3 nucleotide sequence: TGTGCCAGCAGGTCGGGGCTGAGAGCCAAAAATATGCAGTACTTT. Its protein is CASRSGLRAKNMQYF.

This clonotype was recorded only once. The J gene is TRBJ2-1, the V gene TRBV4-1, with 11 bases matching TRBD2. Germline V gene lookup returns CDR1 MGHRA and CDR2 YSYEKL. There are 17 residues in the CDR3. J lost 4 bases, V lost 2 bases, and 7 bases had no gene match. The CDR3 loop is CASSQPIGTSGYNEQFF. The CDR3 DNA reads TGCGCCAGCAGCCAACCAATCGGGACTAGCGGTTACAATGAGCAGTTCTTC.

This clonotype was recorded a few times. The chain couples TRBV6-1 to TRBJ2-1; TRBD2 matches 8 bases. Germline V gene lookup returns CDR1 MNHNS and CDR2 SASEGT. The CDR3 consists of 15 residues. V trimming: 7 bases; J trimming: 0 bases; junction bases outside the gene matches: 5. CDR3 nucleotide sequence: TGTGCCAGCACCACAGCGGGAGTCTCCTACAATGAGCAGTTCTTC. This translates into CASTTAGVSYNEQFF.

This clonotype occurred many times. The chain employs TRBV4-1 and TRBJ2-1; D unresolved. CDR1 is MGHRA and CDR2 is YSYEKL in the germline V gene. The V end lost 5 bases, the J end lost 7 bases, and 12 bases lay between the germline ends. The CDR3 is 13 residues long. The CDR3 bases are TGCGCCAGCAGCTCTTCGCCTAATAATGAGCAGTTCTTC. Amino acid sequence: CASSSSPNNEQFF.

This clonotype has only one observation. One junction end disagrees with the germline gene, perhaps due to a read error. The rearrangement uses TRBV27 and TRBJ2-3; the D gene could be TRBD1 or TRBD2 (5 bases each). CDR1 and CDR2 from the germline V gene are MNHEY and SMNVEV (reference sequence). CDR3 size: 14 residues. CDR3 sequence: CAGSVGRDPDTQYF. In nucleotides, the CDR3 is TGTGCGGGCAGTGTGGGCCGGGACCCAGATACGCAGTATTTC.

As for this clonotype: The junction does not match germline at one end; this may be a read error. The chain links TRBV6-1 to TRBJ2-1; possibly TRBD1 or TRBD2 for D (6 bases each). The DNA end is more similar to TRBJ2-5, so the J call may be wrong. CDR1 is MNHNS and CDR2 is SASEGT in the germline V gene. The CDR3 extends over 17 amino acids. The CDR3 spells CGSCEVLGGPDQEIQYF. The DNA of the CDR3 is TGTGGCAGCTGTGAGGTGCTGGGGGGCCCTGACCAAGAGATCCAGTACTTC.

In its sample, this clonotype ranks as medium-sized. The CDR3 DNA follows: TGTGCCAGCAGTGAAGACGGGGGGGGGACTTCTTATTATGGCTACACCTTC. This encodes CASSEDGGGTSYYGYTF. The chain joins TRBV6-1 to TRBJ1-2; a weak D match, TRBD1 (5 bases). Deletions cut 1 base from V and 5 bases from J, with 20 bases between. The CDR3 extends over 17 amino acids. Germline V lookup: CDR1 MNHNS, CDR2 SASEGT.

This rearrangement joins TRBV9 to TRBJ2-3; tentatively, D is TRBD2 (7 bases). This CDR3 is built from 14 residues. V dropped 2 bases and J dropped 6 bases, with 13 bases sitting between them. The germline CDR1 and CDR2 sequences are SGDLS and YYNGEE. This CDR3 is CASSVLRGGDTQYF. For the CDR3, the DNA is TGTGCCAGCAGCGTTTTGAGGGGGGGGGATACGCAGTATTTT. The entire variable domain, with the rest obtained from reference TRBV9 and TRBJ2-3, is as follows: DSGVTQTPKHLITATGQRVTLRCSPRSGDLSVYWYQQSLDQGLQFLIQYYNGEERAKGNILERFSAQQFPDLHSELNLSSLELGDSALYFCASSVLRGGDTQYFGPGTRLTVL.

V and J are TRBV6-5 and TRBJ2-1; D gene ambiguous. The closer fit of TRBJ2-7 to the DNA end suggests the J call may be wrong. The CDR3 runs to 14 residues. Germline-derived CDR1 and CDR2 are MNHEY and SVGAGI. CDR3 protein: CASRYTALSYEQYF. The CDR3 DNA reads TGTGCCAGCAGATATACAGCGCTCTCCTACGAGCAGTACTTC.

This clonotype appeared many times. J is TRBJ2-5 and V is TRBV6-5; D remains unclear. The J call may not be correct, given that the DNA end is closer to TRBJ2-7. Germline lookup yields CDR1 MNHEY and CDR2 SVGAGI. The CDR3 is 11 amino acids. The CDR3 loop is CASSYIYEQYF. In DNA, the CDR3 is TGTGCCAGCAGCTATATCTACGAGCAGTACTTC.

Concerning this clonotype: An end of the junction differs from the germline gene, which may be a read error. The chain recombines TRBV10-2 with TRBJ2-6; TRBD2 aligns across 8 bases. The CDR3 covers 19 residues. Germline V CDR1 and CDR2: WSHSY, SAAADI. CDR3 nucleotides: TGCGCCAGCAGTGAGTCCCTCTTACGGGGGGGCTCGGGGGCCTACGTCCAGTCTTTC. It yields the protein CASSESLLRGGSGAYVQSF.

This chain connects TRBV12-5 to TRBJ2-3; D possibly matches TRBD1 or TRBD2 (5 bases each). The CDR3 runs to 15 residues. V lost 3 bases and J lost 2, with 12 bases in between. Germline V gene lookup returns CDR1 LGHNT and CDR2 FRNRAP. CDR3 amino acids: CASGFGTEDTDTQYF. The CDR3 DNA reads as TGTGCTAGTGGTTTTGGGACCGAGGACACAGATACGCAGTATTTT.

This rearrangement joins TRBV4-1 to TRBJ2-1; 7 bases match TRBD2. The J call may be faulty, since TRBJ2-5 better matches the DNA end. Germline CDR1 reads MGHRA; CDR2 reads YSYEKL. The CDR3 loop spans 13 amino acids. The CDR3 sequence: CATGRTFGETQYF. The DNA for the CDR3 is TGCGCCACCGGGAGGACGTTCGGAGAGACCCAGTACTTC.

The genes are TRBV12-3 or TRBV12-4 and TRBJ2-5, with D possibly matching TRBD1 (6 bases). CDR3 length: 14 amino acids. V shed 6 bases and J shed 2 bases, with 13 bases lying between them. This CDR3 reads CASSPRTAQETQYF. DNA of the CDR3: TGTGCCAGCAGCCCCCGGACAGCACAAGAGACCCAGTACTTC.